The next 22 T cell receptor beta chains were all read from a single sample in a study of shared clonotypes between healthy human individuals. Naive CD8 cells lacked CD45RO, underwent positive selection for CCR7 and left out terminally differentiated effector memory CD45RA+ cells. Clones were read by immunoSEQ multiplex PCR, and TCRdb kept only the in-frame ones, dropping some. This sample yields 1.5 million to 2.5 million clones, of which about 95% are seen a single time; 1% to 1.5% belongs to the top ten. The sample comprised naive CD8+ T cells sorted from blood. These TCRs come from a young man in good health.

Worth noting for this clone: The identical CDR3 is also encoded by other nucleotide sequences in the sample. The chain employs TRBV7-9 and TRBJ2-7; 11 bases line up with TRBD2. This CDR3 comprises 14 residues. The ends lost 2 bases at V and 3 bases at J; junction bases unmatched: 0. The germline V gene encodes CDR1 SEHNR and CDR2 FQNEAQ (reference sequence). CDR3 in amino acids: CASSLLAGGYEQYF. The CDR3 DNA reads TGTGCCAGCAGCTTACTAGCGGGGGGCTACGAGCAGTACTTC.

As concerns this clone: The same CDR3 also results from other DNA sequences found in this sample. V usage is TRBV7-9 and J usage is TRBJ1-4; a possible D gene is TRBD1 (6 bases). Germline-derived CDR1 and CDR2 are SEHNR and FQNEAQ (reference sequence). V was clipped by 4 bases and J by 8 bases, with 8 bases between them. The CDR3 runs to 12 residues. CDR3 in amino acids: CASSSGTEKLFF. DNA of the CDR3: TGTGCCAGCAGCTCAGGGACAGAAAAACTGTTTTTT. Supplemented by reference TRBV7-9 and TRBJ1-4, the full variable domain reads DTGVSQNPRHKITKRGQNVTFRCDPISEHNRLYWYRQTLGQGPEFLTYFQNEAQLEKSRLLSDRFSAERPKGSFSTLEIQRTEQGDSAMYLCASSSGTEKLFFGSGTQLSVL.

The chain is built from TRBV6-5 and TRBJ2-2; perhaps TRBD1 as D (5 bases). The CDR3 runs to 15 residues. Trimming pared 2 bases from V and 6 bases from J, leaving 13 bases between. Germline V CDR1 and CDR2: MNHEY, SVGAGI. The CDR3 protein is CASSYRPGQAGELFF. The CDR3 DNA sequence: TGTGCCAGCAGTTACCGGCCAGGGCAGGCCGGGGAGCTGTTTTTT.

The CDR3 DNA follows: TGTGCCAGTAGTGGACTACAGGGAGCTAACTATGGCTACACCTTC. This translates into CASSGLQGANYGYTF. The V call is TRBV19, the J call TRBJ1-2, with D perhaps TRBD1 (6 bases). The V and J ends lost 5 bases and 0 bases respectively, with 13 bases between them. The CDR3 loop spans 15 amino acids. Germline CDR1 LNHDA, CDR2 SQIVND (reference sequence).

This chain connects TRBV6-5 to TRBJ2-2; D may be TRBD1 or TRBD2 (5 bases each). Trimming pared 5 bases from V and 4 bases from J, leaving 14 bases between. Germline lookup yields CDR1 MNHEY and CDR2 SVGAGI. This CDR3 has 15 residues. Written as DNA, the CDR3 is TGTGCCAGCAGTCTCGACCGGGGCCCCACCGGGGAGCTGTTTTTT. The encoded protein is CASSLDRGPTGELFF.

This rearrangement joins TRBV9 to TRBJ2-6; 7 bases map to TRBD1. V shed 5 bases, J shed 0 bases, and the junction held 11 bases outside the gene matches. CDR1 SGDLS and CDR2 YYNGEE come from the germline V gene. The CDR3 has 18 amino acids. CDR3 DNA: TGTGCCAGCAGAGACAGGGCAGGCACGAGCTCTGGGGCCAACGTCCTGACTTTC. Amino acids: CASRDRAGTSSGANVLTF.

The rearrangement links TRBV30 to TRBJ1-2; D unresolved. V was cut by 0 bases and J by 4 bases, with 6 bases left in between. The germline CDR1 and CDR2 sequences are GTSNPN and SVGIG (reference sequence). CDR3 length equals 12 residues. The CDR3 DNA reads as TGTGCCTGGAGTGTACAGAGCTATGGCTACACCTTC. Translation gives CAWSVQSYGYTF.

The chain combines TRBV2 with TRBJ1-5; D gene uncertain. The CDR3 is 17 residues long. Germline V gene data show CDR1 as SNHLY and CDR2 as FYNNEI. V was pared by 3 bases and J by 0 bases, with 15 bases between. The CDR3 loop reads CASSDGVSHHSNQPQHF. In DNA, the CDR3 is TGTGCCAGCAGTGATGGGGTATCCCACCATAGCAATCAGCCCCAGCATTTT.

The chain couples TRBV29-1 to TRBJ1-3; D not certain. From germline, CDR1 is SQVTM and CDR2 ANQGSEA. This CDR3 has 13 residues. The V gene lost 7 bases and the J gene lost 4 bases, with 14 bases spanning the gap. The CDR3 bases are TGCAGCGCCGACGAAGGCTCCGGAAACACCATATATTTT. Protein sequence: CSADEGSGNTIYF.

J is TRBJ2-5 and V is TRBV14, with 8 bases aligning to TRBD1. V trimming: 3 bases; J trimming: 4 bases; junction bases outside the gene matches: 7. The CDR3 has 15 residues. From germline, CDR1 is SGHDN and CDR2 FVKESK. The CDR3 protein is CASSQGRTGTETQYF. In DNA, the CDR3 is TGTGCCAGCAGCCAGGGCCGGACAGGGACAGAGACCCAGTACTTC.

The V and J genes are TRBV19 and TRBJ2-7; no reliable D call. Germline CDR1 reads LNHDA; CDR2 reads SQIVND (reference sequence). V lost 4 bases and J 2 bases, leaving 9 bases between the germline ends. This CDR3 contains 13 residues. The CDR3 DNA reads TGTGCCAGTAGTACAGGAAAGGCCTACGAGCAGTACTTC. Its translation is CASSTGKAYEQYF.

The rearrangement uses TRBV6-4 and TRBJ2-1; D is undetermined. Germline lookup yields CDR1 MRHNA and CDR2 SNTAGT. There are 13 residues in the CDR3. Trimming cost V 7 bases and J 1 base, with 8 bases left between them. Written as DNA, the CDR3 is TGTGCCAGCATTGTTCCTTCCTACAATGAGCAGTTCTTC. This gives the protein CASIVPSYNEQFF.

The chain joins TRBV13 to TRBJ1-2; 7 positions agree with TRBD1. This CDR3 has 15 amino acids. The junction had 13 bases not matched to a gene; V was cut back by 5 bases and J by 7 bases. Germline CDR1 reads PRHDT; CDR2 reads FYEKMQ (reference sequence). CDR3 region: CASSPINQGVGGYTF. CDR3 sequence (DNA): TGTGCCAGCAGCCCCATTAACCAGGGGGTTGGTGGCTACACCTTC.

The count of this clone is one. This chain uses TRBV5-4 with TRBJ2-3, with a weak D call TRBD2 (8 bases). CDR1 and CDR2 from the germline V gene are SGHNT and YYREEE (reference sequence). This CDR3 contains 18 residues. The V end was cut by 4 bases, the J end by 0 bases, with 21 bases between. The CDR3 spells CASSRGGGGFLSTDTQYF. In DNA, the CDR3 is TGTGCCAGCAGCCGAGGGGGCGGGGGGTTTCTTAGCACAGATACGCAGTATTTT.

V is TRBV11-3 and J is TRBJ1-2; D may be TRBD1 (6 bases). The CDR3 consists of 15 residues. CDR1 and CDR2 from the germline V gene are SGHNT and YENEEA. The V gene lost 3 bases and the J gene lost 7 bases, with 18 bases spanning the gap. Here the CDR3 reads CASSFQGYPRVGYTF. CDR3 bases: TGTGCCAGCAGCTTCCAGGGGTACCCCCGGGTTGGCTACACCTTC.

This chain connects TRBV11-2 to TRBJ1-6; TRBD1 might be the D (5 bases). V was cut by 1 base and J by 7 bases, with 11 bases left in between. The CDR3 is 15 amino acids. Germline-derived CDR1 and CDR2 are SGHAT and FQNNGV. DNA for the CDR3: TGTGCCAGCAGCTTAGGTTGGGACGGGAATTCACCCCTCCACTTT. Amino acids: CASSLGWDGNSPLHF.

The rearrangement joins TRBV27 to TRBJ2-3; D remains ambiguous. Germline CDR1 is MNHEY and CDR2 is SMNVEV (reference sequence). The CDR3 consists of 10 residues. The CDR3 region is CAVGSWAQYF. The CDR3 DNA reads as TGTGCTGTAGGCAGTTGGGCGCAGTATTTT.

The chain links TRBV4-1 to TRBJ2-7; D is unclear. CDR1 is MGHRA and CDR2 is YSYEKL in the germline V gene. The CDR3 is 15 residues long. V dropped 2 bases and J dropped 3 bases, with 14 bases sitting between them. The CDR3 DNA follows: TGCGCCAGCAGCCAATCCATTTGGGCTGTCTACGAGCAGTACTTC. Amino acid sequence: CASSQSIWAVYEQYF.

The chain joins TRBV7-3 to TRBJ2-5; D possibly corresponds to TRBD1 (6 bases). Germline assignment: CDR1 SGHTA and CDR2 FQGTGA. This CDR3 comprises 15 residues. V was pared by 8 bases and J by 2 bases, with 18 bases between. CDR3 region: CASSLIGGTQETQYF. CDR3 DNA sequence: TGTGCCAGCTCCCTGATTGGGGGCACTCAAGAGACCCAGTACTTC.

This sequence joins TRBV7-6 and TRBJ2-5; D is perhaps TRBD2 (6 bases). Trimming shortened V by 5 bases and J by 4 bases, and 14 bases separated the two germline ends. The germline CDR1 and CDR2 sequences are SGHVS and FNYEAQ. This CDR3 has 14 residues. The CDR3 sequence: CASSLRTEGETQYF. DNA for the CDR3: TGTGCCAGCAGCCTTCGGACGGAGGGAGAGACCCAGTACTTC.

The gene calls are TRBV5-5 and TRBJ2-7; D is perhaps TRBD1 or TRBD2 (5 bases each). Germline values: CDR1 SGHKS, CDR2 YYEKEE (reference sequence). The CDR3 is 14 amino acids. Trimming cost V 3 bases and J 3 bases, with 13 bases left between them. Here the CDR3 reads CASSSGTEIYEQYF. The CDR3 nucleotides are TGTGCCAGCAGCTCCGGGACCGAAATCTACGAGCAGTACTTC. Full variable domain (rest looked up from reference TRBV5-5 and TRBJ2-7): DAGVTQSPTHLIKTRGQQVTLRCSPISGHKSVSWYQQVLGQGPQFIFQYYEKEERGRGNFPDRFSARQFPNYSSELNVNALLLGDSALYLCASSSGTEIYEQYFGPGTRLTVT.

The chain is built from TRBV5-1 and TRBJ2-1, with D possibly matching TRBD2 (5 bases). Germline values: CDR1 SGHRS, CDR2 YFSETQ. V dropped 3 bases and J dropped 0 bases, with 13 bases sitting between them. CDR3 size: 16 residues. CDR3 sequence: CASSWVDSSSYNEQFF. The CDR3 DNA is TGCGCCAGCAGCTGGGTGGACTCGAGCTCCTACAATGAGCAGTTCTTC.